This T cell receptor (beta chain) derives from a study of T cell repertoires in cytomegalovirus infection. This clonotype was counted at least ten times. The antigen is undetermined. TCRdb passed the reads through MiXCR, listing each CDR3 protein once. The table includes approximately 260,000 distinct CDR3 sequences, approximately 22% detected once. This CDR3 has 17 residues. Germline V CDR1 and CDR2: SGHVS, FNYEAQ. V shed 0 bases and J 2 bases; nucleotides not matched to a gene: 4. The TCR was taken from a human donor in good health (CMV status not recorded). Some clones in this sample may be carry-over from other donors' samples. The material was cultured PBMCs, obtained from culture after CMV antigen stimulation. J is TRBJ2-2 and V is TRBV7-6, with 9 bases lining up with TRBD2. In DNA form, the CDR3 reads TGTGCCAGCAGCTTAGCGGCTAGCGGGGTTAACACCGGGGAGCTGTTTTTT. This sequence encodes CASSLAASGVNTGELFF.